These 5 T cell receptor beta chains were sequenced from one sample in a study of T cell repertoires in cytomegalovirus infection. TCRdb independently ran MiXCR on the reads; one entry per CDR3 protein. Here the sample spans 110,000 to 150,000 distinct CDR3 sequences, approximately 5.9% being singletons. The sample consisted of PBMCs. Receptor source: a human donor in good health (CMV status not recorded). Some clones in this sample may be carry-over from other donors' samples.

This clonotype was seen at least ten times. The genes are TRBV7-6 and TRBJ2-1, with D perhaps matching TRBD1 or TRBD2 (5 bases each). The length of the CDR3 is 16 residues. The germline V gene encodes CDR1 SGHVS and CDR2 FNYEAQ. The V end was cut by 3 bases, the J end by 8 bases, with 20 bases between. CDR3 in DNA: TGTGCCAGCAGCTTTTCTAAAGAGGGGAAGATGGATGAGCAGTTCTTC. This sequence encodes CASSFSKEGKMDEQFF. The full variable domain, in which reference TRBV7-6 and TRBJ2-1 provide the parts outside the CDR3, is GAGVSQSPRYKVTKRGQDVALRCDPISGHVSLYWYRQALGQGPEFLTYFNYEAQQDKSGLPNDRFSAERPEGSISTLTIQRTEQRDSAMYRCASSFSKEGKMDEQFFGPGTRLTVL.

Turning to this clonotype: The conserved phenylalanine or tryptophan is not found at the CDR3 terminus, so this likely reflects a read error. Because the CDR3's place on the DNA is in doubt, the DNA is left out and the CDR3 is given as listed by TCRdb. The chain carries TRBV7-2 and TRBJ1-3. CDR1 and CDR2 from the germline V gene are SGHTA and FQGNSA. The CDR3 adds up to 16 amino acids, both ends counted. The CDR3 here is CASSPHSALSGNTISS.

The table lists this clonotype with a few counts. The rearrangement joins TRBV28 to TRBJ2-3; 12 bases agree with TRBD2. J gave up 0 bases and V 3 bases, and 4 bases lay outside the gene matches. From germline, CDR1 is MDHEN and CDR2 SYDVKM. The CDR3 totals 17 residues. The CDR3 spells CASSLGLAGLSTDTQYF. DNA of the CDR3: TGTGCCAGCAGTTTGGGACTAGCGGGCCTAAGCACAGATACGCAGTATTTT.

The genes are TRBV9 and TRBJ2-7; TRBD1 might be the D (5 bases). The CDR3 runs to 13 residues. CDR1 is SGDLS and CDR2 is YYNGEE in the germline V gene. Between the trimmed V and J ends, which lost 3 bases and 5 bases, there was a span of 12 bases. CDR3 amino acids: CASSGDGHNEQYF. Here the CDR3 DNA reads TGTGCCAGCAGCGGAGACGGACACAACGAGCAGTACTTC.

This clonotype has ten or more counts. DNA for the CDR3: TGTGCCAGCAGCCACACCGGGGAGCTGTTTTTT. Its protein is CASSHTGELFF. The chain joins TRBV12-3 or TRBV12-4 to TRBJ2-2; the D is unclear. The V and J ends lost 6 bases and 3 bases respectively, with 2 bases between them. CDR3 length equals 11 residues.